Sequencing of this T cell receptor beta chain was carried out in a study of T cells after yellow fever vaccination. Across the whole study: Where fractions had low cell numbers, libraries were prepared from them with the SMART-Seq v4 Ultra Low Input RNA kit. The study, taken as a whole, reports: Reappearing after the booster were most of the clones from primary vaccination (roughly 96% CD4, 88% CD8). Repertoires sorted by FACS could include abundant clonotypes that are contaminants from the bulk population.

In its sample, this clonotype was seen a few times. Its antigen is still unknown. 5'RACE template switching produced TCR cDNA carrying a universal primer site and UMIs. TCRdb ran MiXCR on the 5' RACE reads and lists one entry per CDR3 protein. Of about 350,000 distinct CDR3 sequences in the sample, about an eighth were seen once. This receptor was obtained from a man aged 18-30 years who received the YFV17D yellow fever vaccine. Specimen: CD4+ T cells sorted from PBMCs, collected 15 days after the yellow fever booster vaccination.

The CDR3 bases are TGTGCCAGCAAGATCTGGAGGGGGCACTACGAGCAGTACTTC. This translates into CASKIWRGHYEQYF. The V call is TRBV12-3 or TRBV12-4, the J call TRBJ2-7; tentatively, D is TRBD1 (7 bases). Between the trimmed V and J ends, which lost 7 bases and 3 bases, there was a span of 16 bases. The CDR3 is 14 residues long.